Listed below are T cell receptor beta chains from one sample, sequenced in a study of preoperative IRX-2 immunotherapy in early breast cancer. Using immunoSEQ multiplex PCR, the repertoire was profiled, and TCRdb retains in-frame clones only, with some absent. The repertoire consists of about 45,000 clones, with roughly 80% occurring once and the leading ten covering roughly 1.2%. The sequencing used tumor tissue, collected after IRX-2 immunotherapy. These receptors were taken from a human donor with breast cancer. Both conserved end residues are part of each CDR3. The order of the fields is V gene, clone size, J gene, CDR3 length, D gene, CDR3 DNA, CDR3 protein. The D gene is left open where the match is weak. Size tells how often a clone was seen (once, few, many) or the class of an expanded clone, and some rows leave it out.

>TRBV19|-|TRBJ1-5|11|-
TGTGCCAGTAGAGCATTGGCCGAGGAACATTTT
CASRALAEEHF
>TRBV23-1|-|TRBJ2-1|14|-
TGCGCCAGCAGCCAAGAGCGCCGGGAGGACAGGCAGTTCTTC
CASSQERREDRQFF
>TRBV6-8|-|TRBJ2-7|13|-
TGTGCCAGCAGTTCGGACAGAAGATACGAGCAGTACTTC
CASSSDRRYEQYF
>TRBV5-1|-|TRBJ2-5|15|TRBD1
TGCGCCAGCAGCAGGCAGGGGGAATTACAAGAGACCCAGTACTTC
CASSRQGELQETQYF
>TRBV18|-|TRBJ2-2|14|-
TGTGCCAGCTCGCAGGATAAGAACACCGGGGAGCTGTTTTTT
CASSQDKNTGELFF
>TRBV7-7|-|TRBJ2-5|16|TRBD1
TGTGCCAGCAGCCGAGGACAGGGGGGGAGTCAGGGGACCCAGTACTTC
CASSRGQGGSQGTQYF
>TRBV10-1|-|TRBJ2-3|15|-
TGCGCCAGCAGAAGATCTAGCATGGGGACAGATACGCAGTATTTT
CASRRSSMGTDTQYF
>TRBV5-1|-|TRBJ2-7|17|TRBD2
TGCGCCAGCAGCCCCGGGACTAGCGGGTTAAGCTCCTACGAGCAGTACTTC
CASSPGTSGLSSYEQYF
>TRBV7-4|-|TRBJ2-1|14|-
TGTGCCAGCAGCTTATCGACCTCCTACAATGAGCAGTTCTTC
CASSLSTSYNEQFF
>TRBV2|-|TRBJ2-2|16|-
TGTGCCAGCAGTTTAATGGGTTTTTCGAACACCGGGGAGCTGTTTTTT
CASSLMGFSNTGELFF
>TRBV6-8|-|TRBJ1-6|14|-
TGTGCCAGCAGGGTACAGGGAAGGGATTCACCCCTCCACTTT
CASRVQGRDSPLHF
>TRBV11-3|few|TRBJ1-1|15|-
TGTGCCAGCAGCTTAGGATCAGGCTCGAACGTTGAAGCTTTCTTT
CASSLGSGSNVEAFF
>TRBV10-1|few|TRBJ2-5|14|-
TGCGCCAGCAGTGATAAAAATTACTGGGAGACCCAGTACTTC
CASSDKNYWETQYF
>TRBV15|-|TRBJ2-5|16|-
TGTGCCACCAGCAGAGAATTGGGGGGGCGAAGAGAGACCCAGTACTTC
CATSRELGGRRETQYF
>TRBV7-6|-|TRBJ2-7|14|-
TGTGCCAGCAGCGCTGGAGACTATGAGTACGAGCAGTACTTC
CASSAGDYEYEQYF
>TRBV19|-|TRBJ1-2|12|-
TGTGCCAGTAGTATAGAGCGCTATGGCTACACCTTC
CASSIERYGYTF
>TRBV7-4|-|TRBJ1-6|14|-
TGTGCCAGCAGCTTTAGCTCCTATAATTCACCCCTCCACTTT
CASSFSSYNSPLHF
>TRBV12-5|-|TRBJ2-5|13|-
TGTGCTACCCGCCCCGGCTACCAAGAGACCCAGTACTTC
CATRPGYQETQYF
>TRBV11-3|few|TRBJ1-2|14|TRBD1
TGTGCCAGCAGTAGAGGGACAGGGGGATATGGCTACACCTTC
CASSRGTGGYGYTF
>TRBV6-8|once|TRBJ2-1|15|TRBD2
TGTGCCATCAACGGGAGGGGCTTTAAGGCCGATGAGCAGTTCTTC
CAINGRGFKADEQFF